The 22 T cell receptor beta chains in this list originate from one sample, sequenced in a study of blood T cells in healthy people across ages. Using a J-beta primer mix together with a sample-barcoded 5' primer, a second PCR was run for roughly 6 to 11 cycles. TCRdb processed the 5' RACE reads anew with MiXCR; each CDR3 protein has one entry. The data hold over a million distinct CDR3 sequences, with approximately 42% observed a single time. Sample: blood. Source of these receptors: a woman aged 18-35 years in good health.

The table lists this clonotype with many counts. The V call is TRBV29-1, the J call TRBJ2-6; 7 nucleotides align to TRBD1. The ends lost 0 bases at V and 2 bases at J; junction bases unmatched: 10. CDR1 and CDR2 (germline): SQVTM, ANQGSEA. The CDR3 runs 18 residues. The CDR3 spells CSVEESDRSFAGANVLTF. The CDR3 DNA reads TGCAGCGTTGAAGAATCGGACAGGTCCTTCGCTGGGGCCAACGTCCTGACTTTC.

This chain links TRBV9 with TRBJ1-5; D gene ambiguous. Trimming took 2 bases from V and 3 from J, leaving 6 bases between them. The CDR3 runs to 13 residues. Looked up from germline, CDR1 is SGDLS and CDR2 is YYNGEE. The CDR3 loop is CASSVAANQPQHF. In DNA form, the CDR3 reads TGTGCCAGCAGCGTGGCAGCCAATCAGCCCCAGCATTTT.

The V gene is TRBV20-1, the J gene TRBJ2-2; 8 positions match TRBD2. Per germline, CDR1 DFQATT and CDR2 SNEGSKA (reference sequence). The CDR3 length is 14 residues. J was trimmed by 7 bases and V by 6 bases; bases with no gene match: 10. CDR3 sequence reads: CSAGGGRANGELFF. CDR3 nucleotide sequence: TGCAGTGCCGGCGGGGGGAGGGCCAACGGGGAGCTGTTTTTT.

This clonotype was counted a few times. The CDR3 reads CASSQDQANYGYTF. CDR3 DNA sequence: TGCGCCAGCAGCCAAGATCAAGCTAACTATGGCTACACCTTC. J is TRBJ1-2 and V is TRBV4-1; D call uncertain. Deletions cut 0 bases from V and 0 bases from J, with 5 bases between. This CDR3 has 14 amino acids. Germline-derived CDR1 and CDR2 are MGHRA and YSYEKL.

The CDR3 sequence is CSARGGGHSYNEQYF. CDR3 sequence (DNA): TGCAGTGCTAGGGGGGGGGGCCACTCCTACAATGAGCAGTACTTC. J is TRBJ2-7 and V is TRBV20-1, with D tentatively TRBD2 (7 bases). Germline loops: CDR1 DFQATT, CDR2 SNEGSKA (reference sequence). The V and J ends lost 3 bases and 7 bases respectively, with 22 bases between them. The CDR3 spans 15 residues.

The J gene is TRBJ2-7, the V gene TRBV6-1, with 13 positions matching TRBD2. In germline, CDR1 is MNHNS, CDR2 SASEGT. V was clipped by 4 bases and J by 7 bases; unmatched bases: 7. This CDR3 has 15 residues. The CDR3 is CASSGTSGSFNEQYF. The CDR3 nucleotides are TGTGCCAGCAGTGGGACTAGCGGGAGTTTCAATGAGCAGTACTTC.

This clonotype has at least ten counts. The genes are TRBV28 and TRBJ2-5; D remains ambiguous. The J call could be wrong; TRBJ2-7 is a better fit for the DNA end. This CDR3 region has 10 residues. Germline V gene data show CDR1 as MDHEN and CDR2 as SYDVKM. The CDR3 spells CASSSGEQYF. The CDR3 bases are TGTGCCAGCAGTTCCGGCGAGCAGTACTTC.

This clonotype showed up just a few times. The gene calls are TRBV6-5 and TRBJ2-3; perhaps TRBD1 as D (5 bases). CDR1 and CDR2 (germline): MNHEY, SVGAGI. With 0 bases removed from V and 5 bases from J, the gap between germline ends came to 15 bases. The CDR3 consists of 16 residues. Here the CDR3 reads CASSYSDSPNIDTQYF. For the CDR3, the DNA is TGTGCCAGCAGTTACTCTGACAGCCCCAACATAGATACGCAGTATTTT.

The rearrangement joins TRBV6-1 to TRBJ2-5, with D tentatively TRBD1 (6 bases). The CDR3 is 12 amino acids. From germline, CDR1 is MNHNS and CDR2 SASEGT. V was shortened by 11 bases and J by 11 bases, with 21 bases between the two germline ends. CDR3 DNA: TGTGCCGGAGGCGGCAGGGGTAATGAGCAGTACTTC. Its translation is CAGGGRGNEQYF.

The chain couples TRBV11-2 to TRBJ1-1; possibly TRBD1 for D (5 bases). CDR1 is SGHAT, CDR2 FQNNGV, per germline. V was pared by 4 bases and J by 3 bases, with 12 bases between. The CDR3 runs 14 residues. The CDR3 loop reads CASSSPRGDTEAFF. Written as DNA, the CDR3 is TGTGCCAGCAGCTCGCCACGGGGGGACACTGAAGCTTTCTTT.

There are a few counts of this clonotype. This chain's CDR3 is CSAFQSGTSGNNEQFF. CDR3 nucleotide sequence: TGCAGTGCCTTTCAATCCGGGACTAGCGGGAACAATGAGCAGTTCTTC. J is TRBJ2-1 and V is TRBV20-1; TRBD2 matches at 13 bases. Trimming at V came to 6 bases and at J to 5 bases, leaving 10 bases not matched to a gene. The CDR3 runs to 16 residues. In germline, CDR1 is DFQATT, CDR2 SNEGSKA (reference sequence).

This clonotype was detected only a few times. Its ends do not fully match the called genes, so a read error is possible. The gene calls are TRBV12-3 or TRBV12-4 and TRBJ2-3, with 15 bases lining up with TRBD2. The CDR3 extends over 19 amino acids. Here the CDR3 reads CASSGTSGGTAMGTDTEYF. The CDR3 DNA sequence: TGTGCCAGCAGCGGGACTAGCGGGGGGACCGCTATGGGCACAGATACGGAGTATTTT.

A few counts support this clonotype. This sequence may be a read error, since a much larger clone differs from it by one base. This chain joins TRBV6-5 and TRBJ2-1; 8 nucleotides agree with TRBD1. Per the germline V gene, CDR1 is MNHEY and CDR2 is SVGAGI. The J segment lost 13 bases and the V segment lost 6 bases, leaving 14 bases of the junction unmatched. The CDR3 contains 14 residues. The chain's CDR3 is CASSRTGSSETQFF. CDR3 nucleotides: TGTGCCAGCAGCAGGACAGGGTCCTCAGAGACCCAGTTCTTC.

The genes are TRBV11-1 and TRBJ2-4; D uncertain. Matching the DNA end better, TRBJ2-7 makes the J call doubtful. This CDR3 region has 16 residues. Germline CDR1 SGHAT, CDR2 FQDESV (reference sequence). CDR3 bases: TGTGCCAGCAGCTTAGCGGCCAGTCCGAACCCCTACGAGCAGTACTTC. This encodes CASSLAASPNPYEQYF.

This rearrangement joins TRBV20-1 to TRBJ2-1; TRBD1 matches 7 bases. There are 14 residues in the CDR3. Germline V lookup: CDR1 DFQATT, CDR2 SNEGSKA (reference sequence). V lost 2 bases to trimming and J lost 0 bases; unmatched junction nucleotides: 1. The CDR3 is CSARRDSSYNEQFF. In nucleotides, the CDR3 is TGCAGTGCTAGACGGGACAGCTCCTACAATGAGCAGTTCTTC.

The chain has TRBV7-2 and TRBJ2-5, with no clear D. The CDR3 sequence is 15 residues long. Germline CDR1 is SGHTA and CDR2 is FQGNSA. The ends were cut back, 5 bases at V and 3 bases at J, with 16 bases in the middle. DNA of the CDR3: TGTGCCAGCAGCCCCGACCCCCGGTCCGAAGAGACCCAGTACTTC. Translating gives CASSPDPRSEETQYF.

The gene calls are TRBV4-1 and TRBJ1-3; possible D gene TRBD1, 5 bases. V was pared by 6 bases and J by 5 bases, with 14 bases between. In germline, CDR1 is MGHRA, CDR2 YSYEKL. The length of the CDR3 is 14 residues. The CDR3 DNA is TGCGCCAGCAGAGGACATGCGGAACGAAACACCATATATTTT. Amino acid sequence: CASRGHAERNTIYF.

The rearrangement uses TRBV6-1 and TRBJ2-1, with 8 bases lining up with TRBD1. The CDR3 length is 15 residues. J lost 7 bases, V lost 2 bases, and 7 bases had no gene match. Germline V gene lookup returns CDR1 MNHNS and CDR2 SASEGT. The CDR3 here is CASSERTGRVNEQFF. The CDR3 DNA follows: TGTGCCAGCAGTGAAAGGACAGGGCGTGTGAATGAGCAGTTCTTC.

The table lists this clonotype with a few counts. This sequence joins TRBV27 and TRBJ1-4, with D perhaps matching TRBD1 (5 bases). CDR1 is MNHEY, CDR2 SMNVEV, per germline (reference sequence). V gave up 0 bases and J gave up 4 bases, with 12 bases separating them. The length of the CDR3 is 16 residues. The DNA for the CDR3 is TGTGCCAGCAGTTTATCGATTTGGCAGGGTAATGAAAAACTGTTTTTT. Amino acid sequence: CASSLSIWQGNEKLFF.

CDR3 residues: CASSSQGAALYGYTF. In DNA form, the CDR3 reads TGTGCCAGCAGTTCACAGGGGGCAGCATTGTATGGCTACACCTTC. The J gene is TRBJ1-2, the V gene TRBV28; 9 nucleotides align to TRBD1. V trimming: 4 bases; J trimming: 5 bases; junction bases outside the gene matches: 8. The CDR3 runs to 15 residues. CDR1 MDHEN and CDR2 SYDVKM come from the germline V gene.

The chain carries TRBV2 and TRBJ2-1, with 8 nucleotides matching TRBD2. CDR3 length: 20 amino acids. The junction had 22 bases not matched to a gene; V was cut back by 3 bases and J by 6 bases. CDR1 and CDR2 from the germline V gene are SNHLY and FYNNEI. CDR3 loop: CASSEVTGLALTGACNEQFF. In nucleotides, the CDR3 is TGTGCCAGCAGTGAGGTTACAGGACTAGCACTTACCGGAGCCTGCAATGAGCAGTTCTTC.

The V gene is TRBV6-1, the J gene TRBJ2-5; no reliable D call. Germline CDR1 and CDR2: MNHNS and SASEGT. The V gene lost 5 bases and the J gene lost 3 bases, with 10 bases spanning the gap. The CDR3 is 13 amino acids. The CDR3 spells CASSTQWKETQYF. CDR3 DNA: TGTGCCAGCAGTACACAATGGAAAGAGACCCAGTACTTC.